This entry concerns a single T cell receptor beta chain. Its antigen is unknown. J was trimmed by 8 bases and V by 6 bases; bases with no gene match: 4. Looked up from germline, CDR1 is MNHNS and CDR2 is SASEGT. CDR3 length: 12 residues. Amplification of TCR beta CDR3 regions was performed using RNA transcripts as template. Initially, a first-round RT-PCR of the TCR CDR3 employed the HTBI primer set. Via MiXCR, TCRdb re-called the multiplex PCR reads, giving one row per CDR3 protein. The repertoire holds about 640,000 distinct CDR3 sequences, with less than 25% as singletons. The entry originates in a study of T cells in Graves' hyperthyroidism and ophthalmopathy. Study results and caveats: Separation of ophthalmopathy from stable hyperthyroidism was achieved by a 13 V-J model.

Exclusion followed for patients with uncontrolled infection, other autoimmune disease, pregnancy or lactation. This TCR was sampled from a man aged 25 to 40 with Graves' ophthalmopathy. The chain links TRBV6-1 to TRBJ1-2, with 9 bases lining up with TRBD1. The sequenced sample consisted of blood. CDR3 in DNA: TGTGCCAGCAGACAGGGGGCTAGGGGCTACACCTTC. It translates to CASRQGARGYTF.